The TCR beta chain under discussion was sequenced for a study of blood T cell repertoires in COVID-19. Study information: From T cells, B-cell-depleted T cells, or PBMCs came the material, which was cDNA or gDNA.

The CDR3 covers 14 residues. With 4 bases clipped from V and 2 bases from J, the junction kept 1 base outside the gene matches. The germline V gene has CDR1 SGHVS and CDR2 FNYEAQ. Per the original methods: For nucleated cells, counts were estimated from reference gene primer amplification. Produced via immunoSEQ multiplex PCR; TCRdb's table is partial and in-frame only. That table is the source of V, J and clone size, and D and trimming were worked out from the DNA. The table shows fewer than 15,000 clones, with approximately 92% occurring only once. The sequencing sample was made of peripheral blood. This rearrangement joins TRBV7-6 to TRBJ1-5; 8 bases line up with TRBD1. The source of this sequence is a human donor with active COVID-19. The donor label of this sample is uncertain. The CDR3 reads CASSSGQGNQPQHF. The CDR3 coding sequence is TGTGCCAGCAGCTCGGGACAGGGCAATCAGCCCCAGCATTTT.